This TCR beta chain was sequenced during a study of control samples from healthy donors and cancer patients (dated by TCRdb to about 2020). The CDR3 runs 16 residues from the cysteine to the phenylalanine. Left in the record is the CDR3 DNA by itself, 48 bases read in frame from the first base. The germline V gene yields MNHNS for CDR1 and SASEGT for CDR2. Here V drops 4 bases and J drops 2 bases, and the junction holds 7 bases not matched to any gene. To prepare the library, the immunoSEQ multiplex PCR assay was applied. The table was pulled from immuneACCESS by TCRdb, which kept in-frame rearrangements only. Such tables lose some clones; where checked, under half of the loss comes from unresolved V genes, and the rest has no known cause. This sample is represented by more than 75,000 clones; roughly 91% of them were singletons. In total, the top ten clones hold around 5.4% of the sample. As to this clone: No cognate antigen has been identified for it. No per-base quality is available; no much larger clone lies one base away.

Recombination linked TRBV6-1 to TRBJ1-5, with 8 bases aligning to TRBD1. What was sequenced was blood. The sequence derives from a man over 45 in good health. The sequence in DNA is TGTGCCAGCAGTGGACAGGGGATGAGTGGCAATCAGCCCCAGCATTTT. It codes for CASSGQGMSGNQPQHF.